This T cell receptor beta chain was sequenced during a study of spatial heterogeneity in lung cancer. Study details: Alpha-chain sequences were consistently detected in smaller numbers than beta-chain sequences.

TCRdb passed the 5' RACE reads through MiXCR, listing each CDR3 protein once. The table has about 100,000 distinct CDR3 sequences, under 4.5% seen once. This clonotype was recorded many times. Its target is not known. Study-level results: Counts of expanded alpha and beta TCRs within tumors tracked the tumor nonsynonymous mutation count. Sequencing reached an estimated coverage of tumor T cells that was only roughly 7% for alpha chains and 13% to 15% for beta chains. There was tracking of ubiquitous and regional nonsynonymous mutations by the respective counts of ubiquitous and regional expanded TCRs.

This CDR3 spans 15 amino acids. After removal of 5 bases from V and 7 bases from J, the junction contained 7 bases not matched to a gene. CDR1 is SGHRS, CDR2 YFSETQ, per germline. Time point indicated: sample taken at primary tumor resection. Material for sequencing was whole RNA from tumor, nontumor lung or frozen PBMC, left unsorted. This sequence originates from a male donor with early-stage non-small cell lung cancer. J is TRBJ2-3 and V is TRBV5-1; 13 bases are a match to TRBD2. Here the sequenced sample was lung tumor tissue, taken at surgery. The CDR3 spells CASSKTSGRPHTQYF. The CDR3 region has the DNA TGCGCCAGCAGTAAGACTAGCGGGAGGCCACATACGCAGTATTTT.